This is a list of T cell receptor beta chains from one sample in a study of tumor-infiltrating lymphocytes in localized non-small cell lung cancer. Assay used: immunoSEQ multiplex PCR; TCRdb lists only in-frame clones, some missing. Here the sample spans about 13,000 clones, about four fifths being singletons. Input material: lung tumor tissue. These TCRs come from a human donor with non-small cell lung cancer. CDR3s include the opening cysteine and the closing phenylalanine or tryptophan. Fields, in order: CDR3 length, J gene, clone size, V gene, D gene, CDR3 protein, CDR3 DNA. The D gene is left open where the match is weak. Size tells how often a clone was seen (once, few, many) or the class of an expanded clone, and some rows leave it out.

len: 13; j_gene: TRBJ2-2; abundance: NA; v_gene: TRBV28; d_gene: NA; CDR3aa: CASSLQGPGELFF; CDR3nt: TGTGCCAGCAGTCTTCAGGGCCCCGGGGAGCTGTTTTTT
len: 14; j_gene: TRBJ2-7; abundance: NA; v_gene: TRBV28; d_gene: TRBD2; CDR3aa: CASRRLAGLYEQYF; CDR3nt: TGTGCCAGCAGGCGTCTAGCGGGACTCTACGAGCAGTACTTC
len: 17; j_gene: TRBJ2-7; abundance: once; v_gene: TRBV5-1; d_gene: TRBD1; CDR3aa: CASSFGTATSLSYEQYF; CDR3nt: TGCGCCAGCAGCTTTGGGACAGCGACGAGTTTGTCCTACGAGCAGTACTTC
len: 14; j_gene: TRBJ1-5; abundance: NA; v_gene: TRBV6-1; d_gene: TRBD1; CDR3aa: CASTTGDRGQPQHF; CDR3nt: TGTGCCAGTACCACAGGGGATAGGGGTCAGCCCCAGCATTTT
len: 15; j_gene: TRBJ2-3; abundance: NA; v_gene: TRBV11-2; d_gene: NA; CDR3aa: CASSSQEELTDTQYF; CDR3nt: TGTGCCAGCAGCTCCCAGGAGGAGTTAACAGATACGCAGTATTTT
len: 11; j_gene: TRBJ2-3; abundance: NA; v_gene: TRBV7-2; d_gene: TRBD1; CDR3aa: CASSPDRVAYF; CDR3nt: TGTGCCAGCAGCCCGGACAGGGTGGCGTATTTT
len: 14; j_gene: TRBJ1-6; abundance: NA; v_gene: TRBV28; d_gene: NA; CDR3aa: CASSGQFYNSPLHF; CDR3nt: TGTGCCAGCAGTGGACAGTTCTATAATTCACCCCTCCACTTT
len: 15; j_gene: TRBJ2-1; abundance: NA; v_gene: TRBV10-2; d_gene: NA; CDR3aa: CASSEPRQVYNEQFF; CDR3nt: TGCGCCAGCAGTGAGCCGAGACAGGTCTACAATGAGCAGTTCTTC
len: 16; j_gene: TRBJ1-5; abundance: NA; v_gene: TRBV15; d_gene: NA; CDR3aa: CATSRDADYSNQPQHF; CDR3nt: TGTGCCACCAGCAGAGATGCGGATTATAGCAATCAGCCCCAGCATTTT
len: 16; j_gene: TRBJ2-5; abundance: NA; v_gene: TRBV14; d_gene: NA; CDR3aa: CASSQGKLAAQETQYF; CDR3nt: TGTGCCAGCAGCCAAGGAAAGTTAGCGGCACAAGAGACCCAGTACTTC
len: 11; j_gene: TRBJ1-1; abundance: few; v_gene: TRBV20-1; d_gene: NA; CDR3aa: CSANGGTEAFF; CDR3nt: TGCAGTGCTAACGGCGGCACTGAAGCTTTCTTT
len: 13; j_gene: TRBJ2-7; abundance: NA; v_gene: TRBV14; d_gene: TRBD2; CDR3aa: CASSQAGGLEQYF; CDR3nt: TGTGCCAGCAGCCAAGCGGGAGGTCTCGAGCAGTACTTC
len: 13; j_gene: TRBJ2-2; abundance: NA; v_gene: TRBV11-2; d_gene: NA; CDR3aa: CASTQGAYGELFF; CDR3nt: TGTGCCAGCACCCAGGGAGCCTACGGGGAGCTGTTTTTT
len: 15; j_gene: TRBJ2-7; abundance: NA; v_gene: TRBV6-5; d_gene: NA; CDR3aa: CASSYERANTYEQYF; CDR3nt: TGTGCCAGCAGTTACGAGCGGGCGAATACCTACGAGCAGTACTTC
len: 14; j_gene: TRBJ2-7; abundance: NA; v_gene: TRBV11-2; d_gene: NA; CDR3aa: CASSLRRGPYEQYF; CDR3nt: TGTGCCAGCAGCTTACGGAGGGGCCCCTACGAGCAGTACTTC
len: 17; j_gene: TRBJ1-4; abundance: NA; v_gene: TRBV5-6; d_gene: NA; CDR3aa: CASSFGDRLLSREKLFF; CDR3nt: TGTGCCAGCAGCTTCGGAGACAGGCTTCTTTCTAGGGAAAAACTGTTTTTT
len: 11; j_gene: TRBJ2-2; abundance: NA; v_gene: TRBV30; d_gene: NA; CDR3aa: CAWSIGRELFF; CDR3nt: TGTGCCTGGAGTATCGGTCGGGAGCTGTTTTTT
len: 16; j_gene: TRBJ1-5; abundance: NA; v_gene: TRBV5-8; d_gene: TRBD1; CDR3aa: CASSRTGTGGNQPQHF; CDR3nt: TGTGCCAGCAGTCGTACCGGGACAGGGGGCAATCAGCCCCAGCATTTT
len: 15; j_gene: TRBJ1-3; abundance: few; v_gene: TRBV2; d_gene: NA; CDR3aa: CASSPVAVPGNTIYF; CDR3nt: TGTGCCAGCAGCCCCGTGGCAGTTCCTGGAAACACCATATATTTT
len: 13; j_gene: TRBJ2-7; abundance: NA; v_gene: TRBV7-2; d_gene: TRBD1; CDR3aa: CASSLSDRVEQYF; CDR3nt: TGTGCCAGCAGCTTGTCGGACAGGGTAGAGCAGTACTTC
len: 14; j_gene: TRBJ1-2; abundance: NA; v_gene: TRBV5-1; d_gene: TRBD1; CDR3aa: CASSLGQGAGGYTF; CDR3nt: TGCGCCAGCAGCTTAGGACAGGGGGCCGGTGGCTACACCTTC
len: 14; j_gene: TRBJ2-7; abundance: few; v_gene: TRBV28; d_gene: NA; CDR3aa: CASLEGHQKYEQYF; CDR3nt: TGTGCCAGTTTGGAGGGACATCAGAAATACGAGCAGTACTTC
len: 11; j_gene: TRBJ2-1; abundance: NA; v_gene: TRBV7-8; d_gene: NA; CDR3aa: CASSLLAEQFF; CDR3nt: TGTGCCAGCAGCCTCCTGGCAGAGCAGTTCTTC
len: 20; j_gene: TRBJ2-7; abundance: NA; v_gene: TRBV21-1; d_gene: NA; CDR3aa: CASSPRRGNGGSGREYEQYF; CDR3nt: TGTGCCAGCAGCCCTCGGAGAGGGAACGGCGGTAGCGGGAGGGAGTACGAGCAGTACTTC
len: 14; j_gene: TRBJ1-1; abundance: NA; v_gene: TRBV7-7; d_gene: TRBD1; CDR3aa: CASSSGTVNTEAFF; CDR3nt: TGTGCCAGCAGCTCTGGGACAGTGAACACTGAAGCTTTCTTT
len: 13; j_gene: TRBJ2-2; abundance: NA; v_gene: TRBV19; d_gene: NA; CDR3aa: CASSIRGAAGLFF; CDR3nt: TGTGCCAGTAGTATAAGGGGAGCTGCTGGGCTGTTTTTT
len: 13; j_gene: TRBJ1-5; abundance: NA; v_gene: TRBV29-1; d_gene: NA; CDR3aa: CSVDGGYRQPQHF; CDR3nt: TGCAGCGTTGACGGAGGGTATCGCCAGCCCCAGCATTTT
len: 12; j_gene: TRBJ1-2; abundance: once; v_gene: TRBV6-5; d_gene: TRBD1; CDR3aa: CASGTQGAGYTF; CDR3nt: TGTGCCAGCGGGACACAGGGGGCTGGCTACACCTTC
len: 15; j_gene: TRBJ1-2; abundance: NA; v_gene: TRBV4-3; d_gene: NA; CDR3aa: CASSQGGRDNYGYTF; CDR3nt: TGCGCCAGCAGCCAAGGTGGCAGGGATAACTATGGCTACACCTTC
len: 15; j_gene: TRBJ1-5; abundance: NA; v_gene: TRBV25-1; d_gene: NA; CDR3aa: CASSERTVSSQPQHF; CDR3nt: TGTGCCAGCAGTGAAAGGACAGTGTCGAGTCAGCCCCAGCATTTT
len: 11; j_gene: TRBJ1-4; abundance: once; v_gene: TRBV29-1; d_gene: NA; CDR3aa: CSVEDRGKLFF; CDR3nt: TGCAGCGTTGAAGATCGGGGAAAACTGTTTTTT
len: 16; j_gene: TRBJ1-3; abundance: NA; v_gene: TRBV5-4; d_gene: NA; CDR3aa: CASSSDIAYSGNTIYF; CDR3nt: TGTGCCAGCAGCTCGGACATTGCCTACTCTGGAAACACCATATATTTT
len: 11; j_gene: TRBJ2-7; abundance: NA; v_gene: TRBV18; d_gene: TRBD1; CDR3aa: CASSPGGEQYF; CDR3nt: TGTGCCAGCTCCCCAGGGGGCGAGCAGTACTTC
len: 16; j_gene: TRBJ2-3; abundance: NA; v_gene: TRBV2; d_gene: TRBD1; CDR3aa: CASSYGQGPSTDTQYF; CDR3nt: TGTGCCAGCAGTTACGGACAGGGTCCCAGCACAGATACGCAGTATTTT
len: 16; j_gene: TRBJ2-7; abundance: NA; v_gene: TRBV5-1; d_gene: TRBD2; CDR3aa: CASSPTGAGGRKEQYF; CDR3nt: TGCGCCAGCAGCCCAACCGGGGCGGGAGGGCGAAAAGAGCAGTACTTC
len: 15; j_gene: TRBJ2-1; abundance: NA; v_gene: TRBV4-3; d_gene: TRBD2; CDR3aa: CASSQVAGGYNEQFF; CDR3nt: TGCGCCAGCAGCCAAGTAGCGGGAGGCTACAATGAGCAGTTCTTC
len: 15; j_gene: TRBJ2-2; abundance: NA; v_gene: TRBV7-3; d_gene: TRBD2; CDR3aa: CASSLVREVTGELFF; CDR3nt: TGTGCCAGCAGCTTAGTACGGGAGGTTACCGGGGAGCTGTTTTTT
len: 14; j_gene: TRBJ2-3; abundance: NA; v_gene: TRBV4-3; d_gene: NA; CDR3aa: CASSPGQNTDTQYF; CDR3nt: TGCGCCAGCAGCCCCGGCCAAAACACAGATACGCAGTATTTT
len: 14; j_gene: TRBJ1-1; abundance: NA; v_gene: TRBV19; d_gene: TRBD1; CDR3aa: CATTGGFVNTEAFF; CDR3nt: TGTGCCACTACAGGGGGCTTTGTGAACACTGAAGCTTTCTTT
len: 15; j_gene: TRBJ1-3; abundance: once; v_gene: TRBV13; d_gene: NA; CDR3aa: CASSLADGGRNTIYF; CDR3nt: TGTGCCAGCAGCTTAGCGGACGGGGGTAGAAACACCATATATTTT
len: 16; j_gene: TRBJ2-1; abundance: NA; v_gene: TRBV25-1; d_gene: TRBD2; CDR3aa: CASSERERGSYNEQFF; CDR3nt: TGTGCCAGCAGTGAACGTGAGCGGGGCTCCTACAATGAGCAGTTCTTC
len: 15; j_gene: TRBJ2-3; abundance: few; v_gene: TRBV19; d_gene: NA; CDR3aa: CASSMGMGQTDTQYF; CDR3nt: TGTGCCAGTAGTATGGGGATGGGACAAACAGATACGCAGTATTTT
len: 15; j_gene: TRBJ2-7; abundance: NA; v_gene: TRBV18; d_gene: NA; CDR3aa: CASSPQAGELYEQYF; CDR3nt: TGTGCCAGCTCACCACAGGCCGGAGAACTCTACGAGCAGTACTTC
len: 13; j_gene: TRBJ1-4; abundance: NA; v_gene: TRBV18; d_gene: NA; CDR3aa: CASSPPGDEKLFF; CDR3nt: TGTGCCAGCTCACCACCGGGGGATGAAAAACTGTTTTTT
len: 19; j_gene: TRBJ2-7; abundance: NA; v_gene: TRBV10-3; d_gene: TRBD2; CDR3aa: CAISAPGGTSGRVRFEQYF; CDR3nt: TGTGCCATCAGTGCCCCCGGTGGGACTAGCGGGAGGGTACGGTTCGAGCAGTACTTC
len: 14; j_gene: TRBJ1-1; abundance: few; v_gene: TRBV14; d_gene: NA; CDR3aa: CASSQGWGGTEAFF; CDR3nt: TGTGCCAGCAGCCAAGGATGGGGGGGCACTGAAGCTTTCTTT
len: 15; j_gene: TRBJ2-6; abundance: NA; v_gene: TRBV5-1; d_gene: NA; CDR3aa: CASKESSSGANVLTF; CDR3nt: TGCGCCAGCAAGGAATCCAGCTCTGGGGCCAACGTCCTGACTTTC
len: 14; j_gene: TRBJ2-7; abundance: NA; v_gene: TRBV15; d_gene: NA; CDR3aa: CATSSPGVSYEQYF; CDR3nt: TGTGCCACCAGCAGTCCCGGTGTCTCCTACGAGCAGTACTTC